This section outlines one T cell receptor (beta chain) sequence together with its context. The antigen remains undetermined. The sample originates from a study of human T cells and chemical hapten exposure. Looking at the study overall: Once 0.01% DPC had been applied to the upper back by patch test, readings were taken at 6 days. Minor volume differences among pooled libraries chiefly drove per-sample TCR yield variation.

Findings and caveats of the study: The number of TCRs over 1 in 1000 frequency stayed unchanged after DPC. Compared to controls, expanded TCRs made significantly more large clusters of similar CDR3s.

One entry per CDR3 protein, called by TCRdb with MiXCR from the RACE reads. The table records 150,000 to 200,000 distinct CDR3 sequences, 30% of them present only once. Between the trimmed V and J ends, which lost 1 base and 8 bases, there was a span of 17 bases. The CDR3 length is 14 residues. The germline V gene has CDR1 SQVTM and CDR2 ANQGSEA. The time point is: pre-sensitization, week 0. Treatment meaning: therapeutic diphenylcyclopropenone sensitization with weekly scalp DPC. The sample was whole blood, taken in connection with sensitization to the hapten diphenylcyclopropenone (DPC). This sequence originates from a woman aged 30 to 39 with alopecia areata. Some clones in this sample may be carry-over from other donors' samples. This sequence joins TRBV29-1 and TRBJ1-2; D unclear. This chain's CDR3 is CSVEAGRAGRGYTF. In nucleotides, the CDR3 is TGCAGCGTTGAAGCTGGGAGGGCCGGGCGAGGCTACACCTTC.